Sequencing of this T cell receptor (beta chain) was carried out in a study of radiotherapy plus CTLA-4 blockade in lung cancer. Study as a whole: Objective responses were documented in 15% to 20% of patients, with disease control in about 28%. Notes on the study in general: Researchers report tumor-derived TCR clones expanding in blood after radiotherapy plus ipilimumab.

Focal radiation plus CTLA-4 blockade with ipilimumab was administered to patients who had chemo-refractory metastatic non-small-cell lung cancer. Remarks on this clone: Its antigen is unidentified.

Trimming took 4 bases from V and 0 from J, leaving 10 bases between them. This CDR3 region has 15 residues. Germline CDR1 is LNHDA and CDR2 is SQIVND (reference sequence). Using immunoSEQ multiplex PCR, the repertoire was profiled, and TCRdb retains in-frame clones only, with some absent. The top ten hold 4.9% of the sample, which has more than 90,000 clones, around 88% seen once. The starting material was peripheral blood, obtained from a patient treated with radiotherapy plus ipilimumab. The clonotype originates from a human donor with non-small cell lung cancer that progressed on radiotherapy plus ipilimumab. The chain combines TRBV19 with TRBJ2-1; a weak D match, TRBD2 (6 bases). This CDR3 is CASSTGGSSYNEQFF. The CDR3 nucleotides read TGTGCCAGTAGTACCGGGGGTAGCTCCTACAATGAGCAGTTCTTC.